This record covers a single TCR beta chain. Its antigen is not known. CDR3 length: 12 residues. Trimming removed 5 bases at V and 1 base at J, with 5 bases between. Per the germline V gene, CDR1 is SGHAT and CDR2 is FQNNGV. This entry is derived from a study of CD4 T cells in relation to SARS-CoV-2 and coronaviruses. Study as a whole: The negative reference was HIV-1 Nef peptide pool or peptide-free culture.

Profiling relied on immunoSEQ multiplex PCR, and the TCRdb table lists in-frame clones only, not all of them. Seen here are 19,000 or so clones, around four fifths observed once, and the top ten hold about 20%. The unexposed donors gave CD4+ T cells in 2011-2018, prior to COVID-19. Isolation of CD4+ T cells took place after roughly nine days in culture. V usage is TRBV11-2 and J usage is TRBJ1-1; D uncertain. The specimen sequenced was CD4+ T cells from PBMCs, cultured in vitro. This TCR was sampled from a human donor in good health. Written as DNA, the CDR3 is TGTGCCAGCAGCGCAGAGAACACTGAAGCTTTCTTT. Translation: CASSAENTEAFF.